Included here is one T cell receptor (beta chain) sequence, with context. What it recognizes is unknown. TCRdb ran MiXCR on the reads and lists one entry per CDR3 protein. The sample yields roughly 180,000 distinct CDR3 sequences, roughly 27% seen once. Germline CDR1 and CDR2: MNHNS and SASEGT. Trimming removed 6 bases at V and 0 bases at J, with 12 bases between. This CDR3 is 15 amino acids long. This sample was taken from a study of T cell repertoires in cytomegalovirus infection. Study in general: CMV infection and matching HLA type were both indicated by public TCR beta signatures.

Study-wide results and caveats: The cumulative frequency of public TCR beta families identified carriers of CMV plus the relevant HLA. Ex vivo, HLA-C-restricted CMV-specific TCR beta clonotypes prevailed over the rest of the response.

The sample comprised PBMCs. This clonotype originated in a human donor in good health (CMV status not recorded). Some clones in this sample may be carry-over from other donors' samples. The chain combines TRBV6-1 with TRBJ1-5; no firm D call. The CDR3 DNA reads TGTGCCAGCAGAGTCAGTGGAGATAGCAATCAGCCCCAGCATTTT. It yields the protein CASRVSGDSNQPQHF.